This TCR beta chain was sequenced during a study of T cells after yellow fever vaccination. Synthesis of TCR cDNA relied on 5'RACE template switching, which attached a universal primer site and UMIs. From the 5' RACE reads, TCRdb called clonotypes with MiXCR, one entry per CDR3 protein. Among about 550,000 distinct CDR3 sequences listed, around 21% were seen once. The study, taken as a whole, reports: Weaker, the secondary response had a peak occurring faster, on day 5 versus 15. Clonotypes appearing in both CD4 and CD8 compartments existed, and their share was small. One caveat is that FACS-sorted repertoires could contain abundant clonotypes contaminating from the bulk population.

Comment on this clonotype: What it recognizes is unknown.

V trimming: 6 bases; J trimming: 2 bases; junction bases outside the gene matches: 3. Germline CDR1 and CDR2: SQVTM and ANQGSEA. There are 12 residues in the CDR3. The sample in question was PBMCs, obtained 15 days after the yellow fever booster vaccination. The chain is built from TRBV29-1 and TRBJ2-5; TRBD1 aligns across 7 bases. This receptor was obtained from a young man who received the YFV17D yellow fever vaccine. CDR3 residues: CSVLTGQETQYF. CDR3 in DNA: TGCAGCGTACTGACAGGGCAAGAGACCCAGTACTTC.